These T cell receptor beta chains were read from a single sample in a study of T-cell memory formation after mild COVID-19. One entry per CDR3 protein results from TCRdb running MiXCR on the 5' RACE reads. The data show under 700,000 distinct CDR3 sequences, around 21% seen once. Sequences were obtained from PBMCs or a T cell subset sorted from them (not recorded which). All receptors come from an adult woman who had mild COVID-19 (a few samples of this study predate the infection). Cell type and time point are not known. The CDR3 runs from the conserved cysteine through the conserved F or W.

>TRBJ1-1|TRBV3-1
CASSPGSQLTEAFF
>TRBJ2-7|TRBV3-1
CASTYTGGLYF
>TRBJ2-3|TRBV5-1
CASRAGTSGRDTQYF
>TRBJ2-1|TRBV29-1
CSARGTAGSQTHNEQFF
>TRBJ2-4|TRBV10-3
CAISSGPKNIQYF
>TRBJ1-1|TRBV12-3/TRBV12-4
CATRVFRDTEAFF
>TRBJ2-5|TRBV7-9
CASSSSDGRETQYF
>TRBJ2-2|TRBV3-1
CASRPDRITGELFF
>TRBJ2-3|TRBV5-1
CASSSQPGLAGGSTDTQYF
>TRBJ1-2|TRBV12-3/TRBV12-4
CASSSRARSFRLANYGYTF
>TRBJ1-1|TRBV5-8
CASSLLDGAFF
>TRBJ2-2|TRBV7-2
CASSLELAVTGELFF
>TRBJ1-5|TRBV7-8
CASSSYGQTNQPQHF
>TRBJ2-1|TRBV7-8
CASSLVSSSYNEQFF
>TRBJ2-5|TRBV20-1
CSARDTSSGSVGQETQYF
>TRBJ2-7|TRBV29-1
CSVSPGTGSYEQYF
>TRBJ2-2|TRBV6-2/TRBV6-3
CASRAGQGATGELFF
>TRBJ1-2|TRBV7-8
CASSPRVANYGYTF
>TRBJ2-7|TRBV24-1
CATSDLGRGYEQYF
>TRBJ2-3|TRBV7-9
CASSARLGTRDTQYF
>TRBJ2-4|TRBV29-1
CSVPGTGKNIQYF
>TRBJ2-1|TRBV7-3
CASSLVGRYNEQFF
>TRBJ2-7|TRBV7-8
CASSFGPSGRAEYEQYF
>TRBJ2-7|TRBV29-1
CSSQGGQGPYEQYF
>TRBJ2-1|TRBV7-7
CASSLVCGRLAGVEQFF
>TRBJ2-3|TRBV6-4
CASRSSGALTDTQYF
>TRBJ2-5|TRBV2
CASSERGGGVGETQYF
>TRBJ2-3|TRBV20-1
CSARDLFSGGRTDTQYF
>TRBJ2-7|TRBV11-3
CASSLGQSFYEQYF
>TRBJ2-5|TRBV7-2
CASSLGGRGETQYF
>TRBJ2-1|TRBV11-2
CASSYGLAGDLNNEQFF
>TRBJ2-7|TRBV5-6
CASSRDRGRSYEQYF
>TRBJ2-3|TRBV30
CAWSVESNTDTQYF
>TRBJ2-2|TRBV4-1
CASSQILGVTGELFF
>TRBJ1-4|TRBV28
CASSLLGGGLGEKLFF
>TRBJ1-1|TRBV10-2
CASSRISMNTEAFF
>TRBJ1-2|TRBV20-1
CSARDLTSTNYGYTF
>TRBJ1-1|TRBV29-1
CSANRGQGTEAFF
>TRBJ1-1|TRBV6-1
CASSSLLTGGWRVNTEAFF
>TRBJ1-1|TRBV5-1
CASKFSEGVNTEAFF
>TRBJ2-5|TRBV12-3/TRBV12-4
CASSLGLGSQETQYF
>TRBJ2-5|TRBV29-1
CSAQQGARKETQYF
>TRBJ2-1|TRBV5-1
CASIRTSGSRDEQFF
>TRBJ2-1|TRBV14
CASSQGGGVPEQFF
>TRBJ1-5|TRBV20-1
CSARDPLRQGLVQPQHF
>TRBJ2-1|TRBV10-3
CAISERTISYNEQFF
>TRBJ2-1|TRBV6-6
CASSYGKSSYNEQFF
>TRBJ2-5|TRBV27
CASSPGLAGYQETQYF
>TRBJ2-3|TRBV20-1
CSASVASGVTDTQYF
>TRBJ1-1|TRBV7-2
CASSPPEGGVTEAFF
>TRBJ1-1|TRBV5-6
CASSFFAGNTEAFF
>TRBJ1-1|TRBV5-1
CASSVTGAGTEAFF
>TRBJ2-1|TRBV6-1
CASNGQGVYNEQFF